A single sample is the source of the 10 T cell receptor beta chains below, sequenced in a study of blood T cell repertoires in COVID-19. Libraries were prepared by immunoSEQ multiplex PCR; TCRdb keeps only in-frame clonotypes and omits some of them. In the table there are approximately 160,000 clones, roughly 90% of which are singletons. Sequencing was carried out using peripheral blood. The receptors derive from a man in his fifties or sixties with acute or convalescent COVID-19.

This chain links TRBV5-1 with TRBJ2-7; D perhaps matches TRBD2 (6 bases). Germline loops: CDR1 SGHRS, CDR2 YFSETQ. V lost 1 base and J lost 3, with 14 bases in between. The CDR3 loop spans 15 amino acids. This chain's CDR3 is CASSLSPGVGYEQYF. The CDR3 DNA follows: TGCGCCAGCAGCTTGTCCCCGGGAGTTGGCTACGAGCAGTACTTC.

The rearrangement joins TRBV9 to TRBJ2-7, with TRBD2 as a possible D gene (6 bases). Germline V gives CDR1 SGDLS, CDR2 YYNGEE. The CDR3 extends over 15 amino acids. With 0 bases removed from V and 2 bases from J, the gap between germline ends came to 12 bases. The CDR3 region is CASSVGRGWTYEQYF. CDR3 nucleotides: TGTGCCAGCAGCGTAGGTCGGGGGTGGACCTACGAGCAGTACTTC. The full variable domain, in which reference TRBV9 and TRBJ2-7 provide the parts outside the CDR3, is DSGVTQTPKHLITATGQRVTLRCSPRSGDLSVYWYQQSLDQGLQFLIQYYNGEERAKGNILERFSAQQFPDLHSELNLSSLELGDSALYFCASSVGRGWTYEQYFGPGTRLTVT.

V gene TRBV3-1 (or the pseudogene TRBV3-2) combines with J gene TRBJ2-1; TRBD2 aligns across 8 bases. Per the germline V gene, CDR1 is LGHDT and CDR2 is YNNKEL (reference sequence). The V gene end was trimmed by 4 bases and the J gene end by 5 bases; junction bases not matched to a gene: 7. This CDR3 has 15 amino acids. The DNA for the CDR3 is TGTGCCAGCAGCCCCCACGGGGGGGGGAACAATGAGCAGTTCTTC. Translated, it gives CASSPHGGGNNEQFF.

This clone occurred a few times. V and J are TRBV9 and TRBJ1-2, with TRBD1 identical over 8 bases. Germline CDR1 SGDLS, CDR2 YYNGEE. Unmatched junction bases numbered 4, after V lost 2 bases and J lost 4 bases. CDR3 length equals 14 residues. CDR3 in DNA: TGTGCCAGCAGCGTCTCAGGGGGCCCCTATGGCTACACCTTC. Protein: CASSVSGGPYGYTF.

The J gene is TRBJ1-5, the V gene TRBV7-9, with TRBD1 matching 9 bases. J was trimmed by 3 bases and V by 5 bases; bases with no gene match: 2. The germline V gene has CDR1 SEHNR and CDR2 FQNEAQ (reference sequence). The CDR3 runs 14 residues. For the CDR3, the DNA is TGTGCCAGCAGCGGGACAGGGCCCAATCAGCCCCAGCATTTT. This translates into CASSGTGPNQPQHF.

The rearrangement joins TRBV10-2 to TRBJ1-1; tentative D call: TRBD1 (6 bases). Trimming removed 5 bases at V and 0 bases at J, with 10 bases between. Germline V gene sequence: CDR1 WSHSY, CDR2 SAAADI. This CDR3 is 14 amino acids long. Written as DNA, the CDR3 is TGCGCCAGCAGTTTCACAGGGTTGAACACTGAAGCTTTCTTT. Translated, it gives CASSFTGLNTEAFF.

The V gene is TRBV18, the J gene TRBJ2-3, with 9 bases that match TRBD2. CDR3 length: 17 residues. CDR1 is KGHSH and CDR2 is LQKENI in the germline V gene. Germline trimming cut 4 bases from V and 3 bases from J; bases unmatched to any gene: 11. In nucleotides, the CDR3 is TGTGCCAGCTCACGCAACTCCGGGACTAGCCGGACAGATACGCAGTATTTT. This translates into CASSRNSGTSRTDTQYF.

J is TRBJ2-7 and V is TRBV9, with 8 positions matching TRBD1. The CDR3 sequence is 13 residues long. The V gene's germline CDR1 is SGDLS and CDR2 YYNGEE. Losses at the gene ends were 4 bases for V and 6 bases for J; bases not matched to a gene: 6. Here the CDR3 reads CASSSRTGFEQYF. For the CDR3, the DNA is TGTGCCAGCAGCTCCAGGACAGGGTTCGAGCAGTACTTC.

The gene calls are TRBV12-5 and TRBJ2-1, with TRBD1 matching 9 bases. Unmatched junction bases numbered 8, after V lost 5 bases and J lost 9 bases. The CDR3 consists of 14 residues. The germline V gene has CDR1 LGHNT and CDR2 FRNRAP. Here the CDR3 reads CASGPGTGSPEQFF. CDR3 coding DNA: TGTGCTAGTGGTCCCGGGACAGGGTCTCCTGAGCAGTTCTTC.

The chain joins TRBV5-4 to TRBJ2-5; 9 bases line up with TRBD2. Per germline, CDR1 SGHNT and CDR2 YYREEE (reference sequence). The CDR3 covers 15 residues. Trimming at V came to 2 bases and at J to 2 bases, leaving 4 bases not matched to a gene. The DNA of the CDR3 is TGTGCCAGCAGCTTTTGGCTAGCGGGACAAGAGACCCAGTACTTC. Amino acids: CASSFWLAGQETQYF.